The subject of this entry is one TCR beta chain. What it binds is unknown. The sample originates from a study of response to subunit inactivated influenza vaccine. Study observations and caveats: There was a suggestion from the authors that each seasonal influenza vaccination recruits few new T cells.

TCRdb reprocessed the RT-PCR reads via MiXCR and lists one record per CDR3 protein. The data contain hundreds of thousands of distinct CDR3 sequences, 10% to 15% of them singletons. The specimen comprised PBMCs from blood, sampled on the day of vaccination. This sequence was found in a man aged 50-60 years who received an inactivated influenza vaccine.

CDR3 amino acids: CAWSVVAVADEQFF. The CDR3 DNA reads TGTGCCTGGAGTGTAGTGGCGGTGGCGGATGAGCAGTTCTTC. This chain connects TRBV30 to TRBJ2-1, with D uncertain. V was cut by 0 bases and J by 8 bases, with 14 bases left in between. The V gene's germline CDR1 is GTSNPN and CDR2 SVGIG (reference sequence). The CDR3 runs 14 residues. The whole variable domain, remainder taken from reference TRBV30 and TRBJ2-1, is SQTIHQWPATLVQPVGSPLSLECTVEGTSNPNLYWYRQAAGRGLQLLFYSVGIGQISSEVPQNLSASRPQDRQFILSSKKLLLSDSGFYLCAWSVVAVADEQFFGPGTRLTVL.